The next 11 T cell receptor beta chains were all read from a single sample in a study of OX40 agonist ivuxolimab in advanced cancers. The table came from immunoSEQ multiplex PCR; TCRdb's copy has only in-frame clones and leaves some out. The sample records tens of thousands of clones, over 65% being singletons. Here the sequenced sample was CD4+ or CD8+ T cells sorted from blood, taken in a trial of the OX40 agonist ivuxolimab. The receptors shown here come from an adult with an advanced solid tumor such as melanoma, head and neck, liver or kidney cancer.

This clone has more than one count but fewer than ten. This chain connects TRBV7-9 to TRBJ2-1; weak D call: TRBD2 (5 bases). This CDR3 has 15 residues. V lost 4 bases and J 0 bases, leaving 10 bases between the germline ends. Germline lookup yields CDR1 SEHNR and CDR2 FQNEAQ (reference sequence). CDR3 amino acids: CASSSPGDSYNEQFF. CDR3 sequence (DNA): TGTGCCAGCAGCTCGCCCGGGGACTCCTACAATGAGCAGTTCTTC.

This clone is medium-sized (0.01 to 0.1%) within its sample. The chain has TRBV2 and TRBJ2-7; D not certain. Looked up from germline, CDR1 is SNHLY and CDR2 is FYNNEI. This CDR3 is 13 amino acids long. Trimming stripped 7 bases from V and 0 bases from J, with 10 bases between. In DNA form, the CDR3 reads TGTGCCAGCACTGTGGCCGACTCCTACGAGCAGTACTTC. Translating it yields CASTVADSYEQYF.

In its sample, this clone was seen once. This sequence joins TRBV5-6 and TRBJ1-1; D is unresolved. The V gene lost 1 base and the J gene lost 0 bases, with 10 bases spanning the gap. Germline values: CDR1 SGHDT, CDR2 YYEEEE. The CDR3 extends over 15 amino acids. The CDR3 DNA reads as TGTGCCAGCAGCTTGTGGGTGGGGATGAACACTGAAGCTTTCTTT. Protein: CASSLWVGMNTEAFF.

The gene calls are TRBV30 and TRBJ1-2; D gene uncertain. The CDR3 contains 11 residues. V lost 0 bases and J lost 10, with 9 bases in between. In germline, CDR1 is GTSNPN, CDR2 SVGIG (reference sequence). The CDR3 loop is CAWSVVRDYTF. The DNA for the CDR3 is TGTGCCTGGAGTGTCGTTCGTGACTACACCTTC.

Concerning this clone itself: Mismatch with germline at one junction end may stem from a read error. The chain combines TRBV7-7 with TRBJ2-1; D gene uncertain. In germline, CDR1 is SSHAT, CDR2 FNYEAQ (reference sequence). The CDR3 length is 14 residues. The CDR3 DNA sequence: TGTGCTAGCACCCCTTCCGTTTCTAACAATGAGCAGTTCTTC. Translated, it gives CASTPSVSNNEQFF.

V is TRBV7-9 and J is TRBJ1-2; perhaps TRBD1 as D (6 bases). The CDR3 is made up of 15 amino acids. Germline V lookup: CDR1 SEHNR, CDR2 FQNEAQ (reference sequence). V dropped 1 base and J dropped 4 bases, with 13 bases sitting between them. CDR3 bases: TGTGCCAGCAGCTTAGTAGCCAGGGGCCGCTATGGCTACACCTTC. This codes for CASSLVARGRYGYTF.

The rearrangement uses TRBV6-6 and TRBJ2-7, with 7 bases identical to TRBD2. The length of the CDR3 is 14 residues. Germline V CDR1 and CDR2: MNHNY, SVGAGI (reference sequence). Trimming removed 2 bases from V and 4 bases from J; junction bases left unmatched: 5. The CDR3, as DNA: TGTGCCAGCAGTTACGGGGGGGAGGGATACGAGCAGTACTTC. Translating gives CASSYGGEGYEQYF.

This clone was counted between two and nine times. The chain recombines TRBV18 with TRBJ2-1, with D tentatively TRBD1 (6 bases). The CDR3 extends over 16 amino acids. Germline V lookup: CDR1 KGHSH, CDR2 LQKENI. Between the trimmed V and J ends, which lost 2 bases and 3 bases, there was a span of 14 bases. The CDR3 protein is CASSPTPDRYYNEQFF. In DNA form, the CDR3 reads TGTGCCAGCTCACCAACTCCGGACAGATACTACAATGAGCAGTTCTTC. Together with reference TRBV18 and TRBJ2-1, the CDR3 gives the full variable domain: NAGVMQNPRHLVRRRGQEARLRCSPMKGHSHVYWYRQLPEEGLKFMVYLQKENIIDESGMPKERFSAEFPKEGPSILRIQQVVRGDSAAYFCASSPTPDRYYNEQFFGPGTRLTVL.

The J gene is TRBJ2-2, the V gene TRBV27, with 12 bases lining up with TRBD2. V dropped 4 bases and J dropped 9; count of bases not matched to a gene: 6. The length of the CDR3 is 15 residues. CDR1 is MNHEY and CDR2 is SMNVEV in the germline V gene (reference sequence). For the CDR3, the DNA is TGTGCCAGCAGTTCCAGACTAGCGGGAGTACGGGAGCTGTTTTTT. Translating it yields CASSSRLAGVRELFF.

This clone was seen repeatedly, ten times or more. The V gene is TRBV5-8, the J gene TRBJ2-1; D could derive from TRBD1 or TRBD2 (6 bases each). Germline V gene data show CDR1 as SGHTS and CDR2 as YDEGEE. CDR3 length: 13 amino acids. The ends were cut back, 2 bases at V and 6 bases at J, with 9 bases in the middle. The CDR3 coding sequence is TGTGCCAGCAGCTTCGGGGGCCCCAATGAGCAGTTCTTC. Amino acid sequence: CASSFGGPNEQFF.

The rearrangement uses TRBV4-3 and TRBJ1-1; tentative D call: TRBD1 (5 bases). The CDR3 is 17 residues long. With 1 base removed from V and 4 bases from J, the gap between germline ends came to 19 bases. CDR1 and CDR2 (germline): LGHNA, YSLEER. This chain's CDR3 is CASSQVSSTDMGTEAFF. CDR3 sequence (DNA): TGCGCCAGCAGCCAAGTCAGTAGCACGGACATGGGCACTGAAGCTTTCTTT.